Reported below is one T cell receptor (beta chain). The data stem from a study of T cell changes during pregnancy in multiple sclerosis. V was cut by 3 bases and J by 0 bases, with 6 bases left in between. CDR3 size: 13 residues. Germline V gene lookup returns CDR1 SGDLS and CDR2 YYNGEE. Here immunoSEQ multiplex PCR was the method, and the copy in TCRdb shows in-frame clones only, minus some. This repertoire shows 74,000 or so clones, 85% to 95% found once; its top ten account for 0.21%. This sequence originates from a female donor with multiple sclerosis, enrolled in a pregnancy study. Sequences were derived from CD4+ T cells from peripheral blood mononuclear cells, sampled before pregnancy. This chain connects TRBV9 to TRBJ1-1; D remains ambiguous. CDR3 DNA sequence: TGTGCCAGCAGCGAATCTGTGAACACTGAAGCTTTCTTT. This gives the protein CASSESVNTEAFF.